The sequence of this T cell receptor (beta chain) was determined in a study of T cells in Graves' hyperthyroidism and ophthalmopathy. Authors of the study amplified TCR beta CDR3 regions from RNA transcripts. With the HTBI primer set, the TCR CDR3 went through a first round of RT-PCR. TCRdb redid the calling of the multiplex PCR reads with MiXCR, one entry per CDR3 protein. The sample lists roughly 740,000 distinct CDR3 sequences; around 17% were seen once. Each patient was aged 18 to 65 and had newly diagnosed hyperthyroidism of under 2 months' duration. A patient was excluded if there was uncontrolled infection, other autoimmune disease, pregnancy or lactation. Study-wide results and caveats: Model-based prediction identified ophthalmopathy a median approximately 6.2 months prior to its onset.

Germline assignment: CDR1 SGHTA and CDR2 FQGTGA. The V and J ends lost 5 bases and 9 bases respectively, with 11 bases between them. The CDR3 sequence is 12 residues long. This clonotype was observed at least ten times. What it binds is unknown. Sequencing was performed on blood. This sequence originates from a man aged 18-30 years with Graves' hyperthyroidism. The genes are TRBV7-3 and TRBJ2-1; a possible D gene is TRBD2 (5 bases). CDR3 in amino acids: CASSLGEGEQFF. The CDR3 bases are TGTGCCAGCAGCCTGGGCGAGGGTGAGCAGTTCTTC.